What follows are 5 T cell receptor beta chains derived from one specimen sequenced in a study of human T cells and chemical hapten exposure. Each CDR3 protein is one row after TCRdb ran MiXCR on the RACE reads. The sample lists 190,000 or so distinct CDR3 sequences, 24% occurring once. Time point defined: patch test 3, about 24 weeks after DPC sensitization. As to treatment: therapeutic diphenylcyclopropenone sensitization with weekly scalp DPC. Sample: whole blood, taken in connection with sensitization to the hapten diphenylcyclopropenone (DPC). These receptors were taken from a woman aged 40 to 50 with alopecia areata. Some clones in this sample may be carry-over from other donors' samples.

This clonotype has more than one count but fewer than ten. The CDR3 spells CSVGGIWGVNEQYF. In nucleotides, the CDR3 is TGCAGCGTTGGGGGTATTTGGGGAGTCAACGAGCAGTACTTC. The chain combines TRBV29-1 with TRBJ2-7; a weak D match, TRBD2 (5 bases). Looked up from germline, CDR1 is SQVTM and CDR2 is ANQGSEA. The V gene lost 4 bases and the J gene lost 5 bases, with 18 bases spanning the gap. This CDR3 comprises 14 residues.

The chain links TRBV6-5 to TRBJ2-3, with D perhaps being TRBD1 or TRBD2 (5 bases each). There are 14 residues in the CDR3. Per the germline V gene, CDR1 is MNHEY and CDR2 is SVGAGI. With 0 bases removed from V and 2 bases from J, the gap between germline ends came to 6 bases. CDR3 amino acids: CASSYSGVTDTQYF. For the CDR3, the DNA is TGTGCCAGCAGTTACTCGGGGGTCACAGATACGCAGTATTTT.

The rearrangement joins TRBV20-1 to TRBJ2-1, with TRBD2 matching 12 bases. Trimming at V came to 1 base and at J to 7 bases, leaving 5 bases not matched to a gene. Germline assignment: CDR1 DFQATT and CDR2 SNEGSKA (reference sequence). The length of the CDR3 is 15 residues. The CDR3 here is CSARVTSGRVNEQFF. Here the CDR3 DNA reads TGCAGTGCTAGAGTGACTAGCGGGAGAGTAAATGAGCAGTTCTTC.

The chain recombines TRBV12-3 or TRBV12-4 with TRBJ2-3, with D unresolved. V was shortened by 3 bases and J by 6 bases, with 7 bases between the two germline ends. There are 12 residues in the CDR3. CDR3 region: CASSFSRDTQYF. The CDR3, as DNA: TGTGCCAGCAGTTTTAGCCGGGATACGCAGTATTTT.

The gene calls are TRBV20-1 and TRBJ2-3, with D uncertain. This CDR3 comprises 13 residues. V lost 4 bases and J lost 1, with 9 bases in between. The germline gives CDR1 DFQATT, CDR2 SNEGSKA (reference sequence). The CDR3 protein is CSAKRWGTDTQYF. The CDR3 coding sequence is TGCAGTGCTAAACGCTGGGGCACAGATACGCAGTATTTT.